This T cell receptor beta chain was found in a study of blood T cell repertoires in COVID-19. Across the whole study: From the United States, Italy and Spain came samples of acute and convalescent COVID-19.

With 1 base removed from V and 8 bases from J, the gap between germline ends came to 12 bases. Per the germline V gene, CDR1 is LGHNA and CDR2 is YSLEER. The CDR3 is 14 amino acids. The data were produced by immunoSEQ multiplex PCR, yet TCRdb's version contains in-frame clones alone and is incomplete. The sample carries about 250,000 clones, over 80% recorded once. The chain uses TRBV4-3 and TRBJ2-1, with D possibly TRBD1 on 5 matching bases. The source of this sequence is a man aged 35-49 years with acute or convalescent COVID-19. Sequencing was performed on peripheral blood. CDR3 protein: CASSQVGLPDEQFF. CDR3 nucleotides: TGCGCCAGCAGCCAAGTGGGGCTACCGGATGAGCAGTTCTTC.